The entry below gives a single TCR beta chain sequence along with its context. Its specificity is not known. Other DNA sequences from this sample encode an identical CDR3 as well. Markers CD45RO/CCR7/CD25/CD127/CD95/CD27 served to sort CD4+ naive, central memory, regulatory and stem cell-like memory cells. This entry is derived from a study of beta chain features in type 1 diabetes. Study in general: Patient and healthy donor groups were alike in age, gender and cell yields. Across the samples, around 110,000,000 sorted cells were examined in total.

Isolated RNA was reverse transcribed in full, so expressed TCRB transcripts were sequenced. Profiling relied on immunoSEQ multiplex PCR, and the TCRdb table lists in-frame clones only, not all of them. This sample has about 700,000 clones; roughly 13% occur once, and the top ten carry less than 0.025%. General study results and limits: TCRB CDR3s were moderately but significantly shorter in Type 1 diabetes patients in all four CD4+ subsets.

The CDR3 totals 13 residues. Germline V gives CDR1 GTSNPN, CDR2 SVGIG (reference sequence). V shed 1 base and J shed 7 bases, with 8 bases lying between them. Specimen: naive CD4+ T cells from blood. The sequence derives from a man in his late teens or twenties with type 1 diabetes. The V and J genes are TRBV30 and TRBJ1-6, with D maybe TRBD1 (5 bases). CDR3 bases: TGTGCCTGGAGTGGGCAGGGAAATTCACCCCTCCACTTT. Translating gives CAWSGQGNSPLHF.